The 2 T cell receptor beta chains reported below all come from one sample, sequenced in a study of blood T cell repertoires in COVID-19. Profiled with immunoSEQ multiplex PCR; TCRdb holds only in-frame clones, not every one. Here the sample spans 180,000 or so clones, about 83% being singletons. The sample was PBMCs or T cells enriched from blood (not recorded which). These receptor sequences come from a woman in her thirties who had recovered from COVID-19.

The genes are TRBV28 and TRBJ2-3; 12 bases line up with TRBD2. CDR1 is MDHEN, CDR2 SYDVKM, per germline. V lost 7 bases to trimming and J lost 4 bases; unmatched junction nucleotides: 6. CDR3 length: 15 amino acids. In DNA, the CDR3 is TGTGCCAGCAAAATACTAGCGGGAGGTCCAGATACGCAGTATTTT. Its translation: CASKILAGGPDTQYF. Variable domain in full (rest from reference TRBV28 and TRBJ2-3): DVKVTQSSRYLVKRTGEKVFLECVQDMDHENMFWYRQDPGLGLRLIYFSYDVKMKEKGDIPEGYSVSREKKERFSLILESASTNQTSMYLCASKILAGGPDTQYFGPGTRLTVL.

This clone has a single count. The rearrangement links TRBV6-5 to TRBJ2-1; 9 nucleotides align to TRBD2. The CDR3 contains 15 residues. With V trimmed by 10 bases and J by 2 bases, 9 bases remained unmatched. Germline V gives CDR1 MNHEY, CDR2 SVGAGI. This chain's CDR3 is CATRSIAGAYNEQFF. CDR3 sequence (DNA): TGTGCCACGCGCAGCATAGCGGGAGCCTACAATGAGCAGTTCTTC.